The rows below give T cell receptor beta chains drawn from one sample of a study of blood T cell repertoires in COVID-19. Clones were sequenced by immunoSEQ multiplex PCR, and TCRdb holds only the in-frame ones, with some missing. The table lists approximately 260,000 clones, 90% of them singletons. Sequenced: peripheral blood. Receptors were obtained from a woman aged 55-69 years with COVID-19, enrolled during active disease. Each CDR3 is given with its conserved first and last residue. A D gene is named only where the DNA matches it firmly. The listing skips clone size in some rows; elsewhere it reads once, few, many or a size class.

J: TRBJ1-5
size: .
D: .
V: TRBV5-5
length: 14
CDR3: CASSLNPGFQAQHF
DNA: TGTGCCAGCAGCTTGAATCCAGGGTTTCAGGCCCAGCATTTT

J: TRBJ2-3
size: once
D: TRBD2
V: TRBV19
length: 15
CDR3: CATLLRGGVTDTQYF
DNA: TGTGCCACCCTCCTTCGGGGGGGCGTCACAGATACGCAGTATTTT

J: TRBJ2-2
size: .
D: TRBD2
V: TRBV7-3
length: 17
CDR3: CASSPSGAGGHTGELFF
DNA: TGTGCCAGCAGCCCCTCTGGGGCGGGGGGTCACACCGGGGAGCTGTTTTTT

J: TRBJ1-1
size: few
D: .
V: TRBV7-9
length: 14
CDR3: CASSPSGGNTEAFF
DNA: TGTGCCAGCAGCCCCAGTGGTGGGAACACTGAAGCTTTCTTT

J: TRBJ1-1
size: .
D: .
V: TRBV29-1
length: 14
CDR3: CSVARTAMNTEAFF
DNA: TGCAGCGTTGCTAGGACAGCGATGAACACTGAAGCTTTCTTT

J: TRBJ2-5
size: .
D: .
V: TRBV9
length: 15
CDR3: CASSVSTGLGETQYF
DNA: TGTGCCAGCAGCGTATCTACAGGCTTAGGGGAGACCCAGTACTTC

J: TRBJ1-2
size: .
D: .
V: TRBV7-8
length: 17
CDR3: CASSPITAQDSLYGYTF
DNA: TGTGCCAGCAGCCCCATAACGGCCCAGGACAGCCTCTATGGCTACACCTTC

J: TRBJ1-5
size: .
D: .
V: TRBV28
length: 15
CDR3: CASSLRDYSNQPQHF
DNA: TGTGCCAGCAGTTTACGGGATTATAGCAATCAGCCCCAGCATTTT

J: TRBJ1-2
size: .
D: .
V: TRBV19
length: 14
CDR3: CASSIQTANYGYTF
DNA: TGTGCCAGTAGTATACAAACGGCTAACTATGGCTACACCTTC

J: TRBJ2-5
size: .
D: TRBD1
V: TRBV5-6
length: 14
CDR3: CASSSLTGSETQYF
DNA: TGTGCCAGCAGCTCATTGACAGGGAGTGAGACCCAGTACTTC

J: TRBJ1-2
size: .
D: .
V: TRBV30
length: 14
CDR3: CAWTHQGQYYGYTF
DNA: TGTGCCTGGACCCACCAGGGCCAGTACTATGGCTACACCTTC

J: TRBJ2-7
size: .
D: .
V: TRBV4-1
length: 15
CDR3: CASSPTGGASYEQYF
DNA: TGCGCCAGCAGCCCAACAGGCGGGGCCTCCTACGAGCAGTACTTC

J: TRBJ1-1
size: .
D: .
V: TRBV9
length: 13
CDR3: CASSETGNTEAFF
DNA: TGTGCCAGCAGCGAAACAGGGAACACTGAAGCTTTCTTT

J: TRBJ1-2
size: .
D: .
V: TRBV7-2
length: 13
CDR3: CASSFEGGNGYTF
DNA: TGTGCCAGCAGCTTTGAGGGCGGGAACGGCTACACCTTC

J: TRBJ2-2
size: .
D: TRBD1
V: TRBV27
length: 16
CDR3: CASSSRTGMVTGELFF
DNA: TGTGCCAGCAGTTCCCGGACAGGGATGGTCACCGGGGAGCTGTTTTTT

J: TRBJ1-1
size: .
D: .
V: TRBV27
length: 15
CDR3: CASSLNPDRYRSVFF
DNA: TGTGCCAGCAGTTTAAACCCCGACAGGTACAGAAGCGTTTTCTTT

J: TRBJ1-1
size: .
D: TRBD1
V: TRBV11-2
length: 13
CDR3: CASNLDRDTEAFF
DNA: TGTGCCAGCAACCTGGACAGGGACACTGAAGCTTTCTTT

J: TRBJ1-4
size: once
D: .
V: TRBV5-1
length: 15
CDR3: CASSFDSIANEKLFF
DNA: TGCGCCAGCAGCTTTGACAGCATTGCTAATGAAAAACTGTTTTTT

J: TRBJ1-1
size: .
D: .
V: TRBV19
length: 13
CDR3: CASSEALNTEAFF
DNA: TGTGCCAGTAGTGAGGCCCTGAACACTGAAGCTTTCTTT

J: TRBJ2-7
size: .
D: .
V: TRBV25-1
length: 16
CDR3: CASSEPRLGGGNEQYF
DNA: TGTGCCAGCAGTGAACCCCGTTTGGGGGGAGGAAACGAGCAGTACTTC

J: TRBJ1-1
size: .
D: .
V: TRBV2
length: 15
CDR3: CASSHPIQGLTEAFF
DNA: TGTGCCAGCAGTCACCCGATACAGGGTTTGACTGAAGCTTTCTTT

J: TRBJ1-4
size: .
D: .
V: TRBV29-1
length: 14
CDR3: CSVPVPDRNEKLFF
DNA: TGCAGCGTCCCGGTGCCTGACAGGAATGAAAAACTGTTTTTT

J: TRBJ1-4
size: .
D: TRBD1
V: TRBV7-3
length: 15
CDR3: CASSRTGATNEKLFF
DNA: TGTGCCAGCAGCCGAACAGGGGCGACTAATGAAAAACTGTTTTTT

J: TRBJ1-1
size: .
D: .
V: TRBV15
length: 14
CDR3: CATSRLRGGERAFF
DNA: TGTGCCACCAGCAGACTCCGGGGGGGCGAGAGGGCTTTCTTT

J: TRBJ2-5
size: .
D: .
V: TRBV6-1
length: 18
CDR3: CASSEASRGRMVRETQYF
DNA: TGTGCCAGCAGTGAAGCCTCTAGAGGGCGGATGGTCCGAGAGACCCAGTACTTC

J: TRBJ1-1
size: .
D: .
V: TRBV4-2
length: 12
CDR3: CASSQGGREAFF
DNA: TGTGCCAGCAGCCAAGGGGGGCGAGAAGCTTTCTTT

J: TRBJ1-1
size: once
D: .
V: TRBV10-3
length: 13
CDR3: CAISGEGGTEAFF
DNA: TGTGCCATCAGTGGGGAGGGGGGTACTGAAGCTTTCTTT

J: TRBJ1-4
size: .
D: .
V: TRBV18
length: 14
CDR3: CASSPGKGYEKLFF
DNA: TGTGCCAGCTCACCGGGAAAGGGGTATGAAAAACTGTTTTTT

J: TRBJ1-1
size: once
D: TRBD1
V: TRBV7-3
length: 14
CDR3: CASSPMGQINEAFF
DNA: TGTGCCAGCAGCCCAATGGGACAGATTAATGAAGCTTTCTTT

J: TRBJ2-2
size: .
D: TRBD2
V: TRBV4-2
length: 17
CDR3: CASSQGIAGGPTGELFF
DNA: TGTGCCAGCAGCCAAGGAATAGCGGGGGGCCCCACCGGGGAGCTGTTTTTT

J: TRBJ1-1
size: .
D: TRBD1
V: TRBV11-3
length: 15
CDR3: CASSTPGQRNTEAFF
DNA: TGTGCCAGCAGCACTCCGGGACAGAGGAACACTGAAGCTTTCTTT

J: TRBJ1-1
size: .
D: .
V: TRBV18
length: 18
CDR3: CASSHYRVDMSQNTEAFF
DNA: TGTGCCAGCTCACATTACAGGGTTGATATGAGTCAGAACACTGAAGCTTTCTTT

J: TRBJ1-2
size: .
D: .
V: TRBV5-1
length: 13
CDR3: CASSLDRDYGYTF
DNA: TGCGCCAGCAGCCTAGACAGAGACTATGGCTACACCTTC

J: TRBJ1-1
size: .
D: TRBD1
V: TRBV7-9
length: 14
CDR3: CASSPDREVTEAFF
DNA: TGTGCCAGCAGCCCCGACAGGGAGGTCACTGAAGCTTTCTTT

J: TRBJ1-6
size: .
D: TRBD1
V: TRBV5-4
length: 14
CDR3: CASSLNRGDSPLHF
DNA: TGTGCCAGCAGCTTGAACAGGGGAGATTCACCCCTCCACTTT

J: TRBJ2-5
size: once
D: TRBD1
V: TRBV5-1
length: 14
CDR3: CASSLGTGSPIWYF
DNA: TGCGCCAGCAGCTTGGGGACAGGGTCACCAATCTGGTACTTC

J: TRBJ1-5
size: .
D: .
V: TRBV19
length: 14
CDR3: CASSPENSNQPQHF
DNA: TGTGCCAGTAGTCCAGAAAATAGCAATCAGCCCCAGCATTTT

J: TRBJ1-6
size: .
D: TRBD1
V: TRBV5-6
length: 15
CDR3: CASSGQGNFGSPLHF
DNA: TGTGCCAGCAGCGGACAGGGTAACTTTGGTTCACCCCTCCACTTT

J: TRBJ1-5
size: .
D: .
V: TRBV28
length: 14
CDR3: CASRLKYSNQPQHF
DNA: TGTGCCAGCAGACTCAAGTATAGCAATCAGCCCCAGCATTTT

J: TRBJ2-2
size: .
D: .
V: TRBV6-5
length: 15
CDR3: CASSSRRANTGELFF
DNA: TGTGCCAGCAGTTCCCGGCGGGCGAACACCGGGGAGCTGTTTTTT

J: TRBJ2-1
size: .
D: .
V: TRBV18
length: 15
CDR3: CASSPSSSSYNEQFF
DNA: TGTGCCAGCTCACCATCGAGTAGCTCCTACAATGAGCAGTTCTTC

J: TRBJ1-3
size: .
D: TRBD1
V: TRBV19
length: 14
CDR3: CASRQGDSGNTIYF
DNA: TGTGCCAGTAGGCAGGGGGACTCTGGAAACACCATATATTTT

J: TRBJ2-2
size: .
D: TRBD1
V: TRBV19
length: 15
CDR3: CASIRGRVGTGELFF
DNA: TGTGCCAGTATCAGGGGGCGCGTCGGCACCGGGGAGCTGTTTTTT

J: TRBJ1-5
size: once
D: .
V: TRBV4-3
length: 15
CDR3: CASSQEGYSNQPQHF
DNA: TGCGCCAGCAGCCAAGAGGGCTATAGCAATCAGCCCCAGCATTTT

J: TRBJ1-6
size: .
D: .
V: TRBV9
length: 16
CDR3: CASSVGGALVNSPLHF
DNA: TGTGCCAGCAGTGTTGGGGGGGCTTTGGTTAATTCACCCCTCCACTTT

J: TRBJ2-2
size: .
D: .
V: TRBV7-9
length: 13
CDR3: CASSLPGSRELFF
DNA: TGTGCCAGCAGCTTACCGGGGTCCAGGGAGCTGTTTTTT

J: TRBJ1-4
size: .
D: .
V: TRBV5-6
length: 16
CDR3: CASSSRSVTGNEKLFF
DNA: TGTGCCAGCAGCTCGAGATCAGTCACGGGTAATGAAAAACTGTTTTTT

J: TRBJ1-2
size: .
D: TRBD1
V: TRBV27
length: 13
CDR3: CASSSTGHYGYTF
DNA: TGTGCCAGCAGTTCGACAGGGCATTATGGCTACACCTTC

J: TRBJ1-2
size: .
D: TRBD1
V: TRBV7-2
length: 15
CDR3: CASSFGQGQNYGYTF
DNA: TGTGCCAGCAGCTTTGGACAGGGACAAAACTATGGCTACACCTTC

J: TRBJ1-3
size: .
D: .
V: TRBV6-5
length: 14
CDR3: CASSRRSSGNTIYF
DNA: TGTGCCAGCAGCCGGCGGAGCTCTGGAAACACCATATATTTT

J: TRBJ1-2
size: .
D: .
V: TRBV6-5
length: 13
CDR3: CAIRQGDGYGYTF
DNA: TGTGCCATACGGCAGGGTGACGGGTATGGCTACACCTTC